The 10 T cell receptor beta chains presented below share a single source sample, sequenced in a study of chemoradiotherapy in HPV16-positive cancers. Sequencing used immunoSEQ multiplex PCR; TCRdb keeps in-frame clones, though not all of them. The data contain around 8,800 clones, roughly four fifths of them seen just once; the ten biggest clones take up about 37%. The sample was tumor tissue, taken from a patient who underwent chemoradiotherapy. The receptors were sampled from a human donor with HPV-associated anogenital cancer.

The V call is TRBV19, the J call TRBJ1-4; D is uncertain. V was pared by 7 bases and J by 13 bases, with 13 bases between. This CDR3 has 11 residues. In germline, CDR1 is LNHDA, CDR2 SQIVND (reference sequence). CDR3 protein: CASTDGRVLFF. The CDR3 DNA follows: TGTGCCAGTACCGACGGGAGGGTACTGTTTTTT.

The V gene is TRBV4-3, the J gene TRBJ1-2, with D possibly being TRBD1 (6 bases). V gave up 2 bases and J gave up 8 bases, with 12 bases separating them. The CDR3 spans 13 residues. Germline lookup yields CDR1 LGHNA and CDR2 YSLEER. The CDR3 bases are TGCGCCAGCAGCCAACGGGGGGCTCTGGGCTACACCTTC. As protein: CASSQRGALGYTF.

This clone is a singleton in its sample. The CDR3 DNA reads TGTGCCAGTAGCACTCTAGCGGGAGAGGCGTACAATGAGCAGTTCTTC. This gives the protein CASSTLAGEAYNEQFF. The rearrangement uses TRBV19 and TRBJ2-1; 10 nucleotides match TRBD2. Per the germline V gene, CDR1 is LNHDA and CDR2 is SQIVND (reference sequence). With V trimmed by 6 bases and J by 4 bases, 9 bases remained unmatched. The CDR3 has 16 amino acids.

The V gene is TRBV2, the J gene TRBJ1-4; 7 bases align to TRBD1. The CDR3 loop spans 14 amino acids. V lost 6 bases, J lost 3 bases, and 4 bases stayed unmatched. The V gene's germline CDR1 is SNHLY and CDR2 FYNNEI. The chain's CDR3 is CASRGDSSNEKLFF. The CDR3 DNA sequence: TGTGCCAGCAGGGGGGACAGTTCTAATGAAAAACTGTTTTTT.

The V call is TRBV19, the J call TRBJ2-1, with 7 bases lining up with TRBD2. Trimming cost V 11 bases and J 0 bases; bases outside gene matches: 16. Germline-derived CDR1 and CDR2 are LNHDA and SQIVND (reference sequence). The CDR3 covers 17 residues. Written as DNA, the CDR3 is TGTGCCTCTAGTATAGGTGGGGGAGGGAGCTCCTACAATGAGCAGTTCTTC. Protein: CASSIGGGGSSYNEQFF.

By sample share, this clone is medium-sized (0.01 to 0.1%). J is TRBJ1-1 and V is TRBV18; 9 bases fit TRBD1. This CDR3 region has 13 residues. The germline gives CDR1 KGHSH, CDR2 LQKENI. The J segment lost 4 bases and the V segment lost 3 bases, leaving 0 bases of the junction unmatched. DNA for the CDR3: TGTGCCAGCTCACCGGACAGGGGCACTGAAGCTTTCTTT. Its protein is CASSPDRGTEAFF.

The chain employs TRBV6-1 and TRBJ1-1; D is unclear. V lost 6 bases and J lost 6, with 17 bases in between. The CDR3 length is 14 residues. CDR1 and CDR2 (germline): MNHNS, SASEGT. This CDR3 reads CASSETRSSAEAFF. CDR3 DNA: TGTGCCAGCAGCGAAACGAGGAGTTCGGCTGAAGCTTTCTTT.

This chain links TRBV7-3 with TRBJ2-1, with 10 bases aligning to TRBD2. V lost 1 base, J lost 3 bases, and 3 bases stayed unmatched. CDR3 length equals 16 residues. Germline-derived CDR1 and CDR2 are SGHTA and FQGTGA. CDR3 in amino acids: CASSLRPSGGYNEQFF. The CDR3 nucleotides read TGTGCCAGCAGCTTAAGGCCTAGCGGGGGCTACAATGAGCAGTTCTTC. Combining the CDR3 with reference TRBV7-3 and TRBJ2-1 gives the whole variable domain GAGVSQTPSNKVTEKGKYVELRCDPISGHTALYWYRQSLGQGPEFLIYFQGTGAADDSGLPNDRFFAVRPEGSVSTLKIQRTERGDSAVYLCASSLRPSGGYNEQFFGPGTRLTVL.

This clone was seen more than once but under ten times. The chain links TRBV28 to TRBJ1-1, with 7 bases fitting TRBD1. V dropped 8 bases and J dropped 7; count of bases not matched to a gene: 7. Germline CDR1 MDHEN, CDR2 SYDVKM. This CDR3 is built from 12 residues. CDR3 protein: CASLLTGYEAFF. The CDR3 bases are TGTGCCAGCCTGTTGACAGGGTATGAAGCTTTCTTT.

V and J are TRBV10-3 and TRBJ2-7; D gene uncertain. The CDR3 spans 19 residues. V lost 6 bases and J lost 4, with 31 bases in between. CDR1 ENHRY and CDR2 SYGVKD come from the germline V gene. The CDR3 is CAISDNIDQIRQRPYEQYF. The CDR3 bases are TGTGCCATCAGCGACAATATAGACCAGATCCGTCAAAGGCCTTACGAGCAGTACTTC.